This T cell receptor beta chain was obtained from a study of monozygotic twins with inflammatory bowel disease. The study, taken as a whole, reports: IBD patients shared fewer clonotypes with others than healthy twins, especially with disease activity. Subtypes among T cells remained indistinguishable.

The CDR3 consists of 14 residues. Germline-derived CDR1 and CDR2 are KGHSH and LQKENI. Added by template switching were UMIs that each held a 6-nucleotide sample barcode. Amplification used two nested PCRs: 16 cycles, then roughly 9 cycles, on TCRalpha/TCRbeta cDNA. TCRdb reanalyzed the 5' RACE reads, giving one entry per CDR3 protein sequence and no DNA. Reported are about 450,000 distinct CDR3 sequences; the ten largest clones contain about 2.3%. As concerns this clonotype: Its target is unknown.

The receptor was derived from a human donor with ulcerative colitis or Crohn's disease, or a healthy co-twin of an affected twin (not recorded which). This chain joins TRBV18 and TRBJ1-3. The sample consisted of blood. The CDR3 region is CASSDTSSGNTIYF.